The rows below give T cell receptor beta chains drawn from one sample of a study of beta chain features in type 1 diabetes. The data were produced by immunoSEQ multiplex PCR, yet TCRdb's version contains in-frame clones alone and is incomplete. The table lists hundreds of thousands of clones, around 15% of them singletons. Material for sequencing was naive CD4+ T cells from blood. The receptors come from a man younger than 35 in good health. The CDR3 runs from the conserved cysteine through the conserved F or W. The D gene is left open where the match is weak. Where a row states a size, it is once, few, many or the class of an expanded clone; other rows omit it.

D gene,J gene,V gene,CDR3 length,clone size,CDR3 protein,CDR3 DNA
NA,TRBJ2-1,TRBV18,16,few,CASSPQATAAYNEQFF,TGTGCCAGCTCACCCCAAGCGACGGCGGCGTACAATGAGCAGTTCTTC
NA,TRBJ1-3,TRBV5-1,14,few,CASSLDFSGNTIYF,TGCGCCAGCAGCTTGGACTTTTCTGGAAACACCATATATTTT
NA,TRBJ1-5,TRBV4-3,15,few,CASSQEAGRGQPQHF,TGCGCCAGCAGCCAAGAGGCAGGCCGAGGGCAGCCCCAGCATTTT
NA,TRBJ2-7,TRBV20-1,11,few,CSASSYDEQYF,TGCAGTGCTAGTTCTTATGACGAGCAGTACTTC
TRBD2,TRBJ2-3,TRBV10-3,19,few,CAISDPPATSGRSTDTQYF,TGTGCCATCAGTGATCCCCCCGCCACTAGCGGGAGGAGCACAGATACGCAGTATTTT
NA,TRBJ2-1,TRBV5-4,15,NA,CASSLRQGSYNEQFF,TGTGCCAGCAGCTTGAGGCAGGGATCCTACAATGAGCAGTTCTTC
TRBD1,TRBJ1-2,TRBV28,17,few,CASRPGQGAQRLRGYTF,TGTGCCAGCAGGCCGGGACAGGGGGCGCAGAGGCTTCGTGGCTACACCTTC
NA,TRBJ1-4,TRBV2,12,few,CASMRSNEKLFF,TGTGCCAGCATGAGATCTAATGAAAAACTGTTTTTT
TRBD2,TRBJ2-1,TRBV19,14,once,CASSRRGRVDEQFF,TGTGCCAGTAGTCGGCGCGGGAGGGTCGATGAGCAGTTCTTC
TRBD2,TRBJ2-1,TRBV7-9,14,few,CASSPSGGANEQFF,TGTGCCAGCAGCCCTAGCGGGGGGGCCAATGAGCAGTTCTTC
TRBD1,TRBJ1-5,TRBV7-2,15,NA,CASSLGQGQNQPQHF,TGTGCCAGCAGCTTAGGACAGGGACAAAATCAGCCCCAGCATTTT
NA,TRBJ2-7,TRBV11-2,15,NA,CASSFKRDTSYEQYF,TGTGCCAGCAGCTTCAAACGGGACACCTCCTACGAGCAGTACTTC
NA,TRBJ2-1,TRBV5-4,14,NA,CASSLDPTSNEQFF,TGTGCCAGCAGCTTGGACCCGACTTCCAATGAGCAGTTCTTC
TRBD1,TRBJ2-1,TRBV5-1,14,NA,CASTPDRGGNEQFF,TGCGCCAGCACCCCCGACAGGGGAGGAAATGAGCAGTTCTTC
NA,TRBJ2-7,TRBV9,16,few,CASSVDNRGGPYEQYF,TGTGCCAGCAGCGTAGATAACCGGGGCGGACCCTACGAGCAGTACTTC
NA,TRBJ1-5,TRBV5-1,13,NA,CASRRDGRGAQHF,TGCGCCAGCAGGCGGGACGGCCGGGGAGCCCAGCATTTT
NA,TRBJ2-3,TRBV18,16,few,CASSPPEGLLTDTQYF,TGTGCCAGCTCACCACCCGAAGGGCTCCTCACAGATACGCAGTATTTT
TRBD1,TRBJ1-2,TRBV6-4,12,NA,CASTRTGSGYTF,TGTGCCAGCACCAGGACAGGGAGTGGCTACACCTTC
NA,TRBJ1-3,TRBV5-6,16,few,CASSLLDRGSGNTIYF,TGTGCCAGCAGCTTGCTTGACCGGGGCTCTGGAAACACCATATATTTT
NA,TRBJ2-7,TRBV4-3,17,NA,CASSQEPVGGRSYEQYF,TGCGCCAGCAGCCAAGAACCGGTCGGGGGAAGATCCTACGAGCAGTACTTC
NA,TRBJ1-5,TRBV7-2,19,few,CASSLELFPITKGNQPQHF,TGTGCCAGCAGCTTAGAACTATTCCCGATCACGAAGGGCAATCAGCCCCAGCATTTT
NA,TRBJ1-1,TRBV10-3,15,NA,CAISTSAGTTSEAFF,TGTGCCATCAGCACCTCCGCCGGGACAACCTCTGAAGCTTTCTTT
NA,TRBJ2-2,TRBV27,13,NA,CASSLLESGELFF,TGTGCCAGCAGTTTATTGGAGTCCGGGGAGCTGTTTTTT
NA,TRBJ2-5,TRBV9,14,few,CASSFRSYQETQYF,TGTGCCAGCAGCTTCCGGAGTTACCAAGAGACCCAGTACTTC
TRBD1,TRBJ2-7,TRBV28,15,few,CASSPSGTGVYEQYF,TGTGCCAGCAGTCCCTCCGGGACAGGGGTATACGAGCAGTACTTC
NA,TRBJ1-5,TRBV27,17,few,CASSKTAGTPGGQPQHF,TGTGCCAGCAGCAAAACCGCGGGTACCCCGGGCGGTCAGCCCCAGCATTTT
TRBD1,TRBJ2-1,TRBV4-1,17,NA,CASSLQRTGGSYNEQFF,TGCGCCAGCAGCCTCCAACGGACAGGGGGTTCCTACAATGAGCAGTTCTTC
TRBD1,TRBJ1-1,TRBV5-1,15,NA,CASSSSGQRVTEAFF,TGCGCCAGCAGCTCTTCGGGACAGCGGGTTACTGAAGCTTTCTTT
NA,TRBJ1-2,TRBV7-3,13,NA,CASSPREGGGYTF,TGTGCCAGCAGCCCTCGAGAAGGTGGGGGCTACACCTTC
NA,TRBJ2-1,TRBV6-5,12,few,CASRRDSNEQFF,TGTGCCAGCAGGCGGGACAGCAATGAGCAGTTCTTC
NA,TRBJ1-5,TRBV6-1,15,few,CASSEAPWTSGPQHF,TGTGCCAGCAGTGAAGCGCCATGGACATCGGGGCCCCAGCATTTT
NA,TRBJ2-7,TRBV5-8,14,NA,CAGHRTVGTYEQYF,TGTGCCGGACACCGGACAGTTGGGACCTACGAGCAGTACTTC
NA,TRBJ2-2,TRBV30,13,few,CAWSGHSTGELFF,TGTGCCTGGAGTGGACATTCCACCGGGGAGCTGTTTTTT
NA,TRBJ1-1,TRBV20-1,11,NA,CSQYRNTEAFF,TGCAGTCAGTACAGGAACACTGAAGCTTTCTTT
NA,TRBJ1-4,TRBV7-2,16,few,CASSLGQGTWSEKLFF,TGTGCCAGCAGCTTAGGGCAGGGGACCTGGTCGGAAAAACTGTTTTTT
NA,TRBJ2-3,TRBV7-2,15,NA,CASTGTQGRADTQYF,TGTGCCAGCACCGGGACCCAGGGACGGGCAGATACGCAGTATTTT
NA,TRBJ1-2,TRBV7-2,17,few,CASSLAWGGAPNYGYTF,TGTGCCAGCAGCTTAGCGTGGGGAGGGGCGCCGAACTATGGCTACACCTTC
NA,TRBJ2-7,TRBV29-1,13,few,CSVPGRGLYEQYF,TGCAGCGTCCCCGGACGGGGGCTCTACGAGCAGTACTTC
NA,TRBJ2-7,TRBV10-3,11,many,CAISELYEQYF,TGTGCCATCAGTGAACTCTACGAGCAGTACTTC
NA,TRBJ1-1,TRBV6-5,16,few,CASSYFGGLGNTEAFF,TGTGCCAGCAGTTACTTCGGGGGGCTGGGGAACACTGAAGCTTTCTTT
NA,TRBJ2-7,TRBV6-5,15,few,CASTPGARSSYEQYF,TGTGCCAGCACGCCTGGGGCTCGAAGCTCCTACGAGCAGTACTTC
TRBD1,TRBJ2-1,TRBV2,15,NA,CASRALRQGSYEQFF,TGTGCCAGCAGAGCTCTTCGACAGGGGTCGTATGAGCAGTTCTTC
NA,TRBJ2-3,TRBV7-9,14,NA,CASIFAVSPDTQYF,TGTGCCAGCATCTTCGCAGTTTCCCCAGATACGCAGTATTTT
TRBD1,TRBJ2-7,TRBV10-3,15,few,CAISEGQGVSYEQYF,TGTGCCATCAGTGAAGGACAGGGGGTCTCCTACGAGCAGTACTTC
NA,TRBJ2-5,TRBV28,12,few,CASTSTSGVQYF,TGTGCCAGCACCTCAACTTCAGGGGTCCAGTACTTC
NA,TRBJ1-2,TRBV30,15,NA,CAQLRPTAINYGYTF,TGTGCTCAACTCCGGCCGACAGCTATTAACTATGGCTACACCTTC